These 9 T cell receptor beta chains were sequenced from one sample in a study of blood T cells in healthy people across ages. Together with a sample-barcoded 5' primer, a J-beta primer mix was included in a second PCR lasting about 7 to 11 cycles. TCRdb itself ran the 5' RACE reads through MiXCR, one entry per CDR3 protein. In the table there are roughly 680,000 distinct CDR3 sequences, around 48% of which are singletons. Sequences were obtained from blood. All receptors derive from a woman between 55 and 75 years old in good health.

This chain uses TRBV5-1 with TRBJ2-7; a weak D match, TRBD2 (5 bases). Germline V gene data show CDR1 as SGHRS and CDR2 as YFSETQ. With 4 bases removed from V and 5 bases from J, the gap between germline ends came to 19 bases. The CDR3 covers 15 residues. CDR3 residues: CASSVRGIIRDEQYF. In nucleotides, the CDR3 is TGCGCCAGCAGCGTCCGGGGAATAATTCGGGACGAGCAGTACTTC.

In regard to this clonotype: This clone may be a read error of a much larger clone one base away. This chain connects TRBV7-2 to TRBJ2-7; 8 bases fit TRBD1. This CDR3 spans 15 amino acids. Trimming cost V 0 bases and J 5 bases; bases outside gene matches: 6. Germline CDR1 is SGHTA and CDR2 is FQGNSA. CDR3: CASSLAQTGAHEQYF. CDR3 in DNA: TGTGCCAGCAGCTTAGCCCAGACAGGGGCCCACGAGCAGTACTTC. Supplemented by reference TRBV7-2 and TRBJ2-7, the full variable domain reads GAGVSQSPSNKVTEKGKDVELRCDPISGHTALYWYRQSLGQGLEFLIYFQGNSAPDKSGLPSDRFSAERTGGSVSTLTIQRTQQEDSAVYLCASSLAQTGAHEQYFGPGTRLTVT.

CDR3 in amino acids: CASSLWTGYYGYTF. The CDR3 DNA sequence: TGTGCCAGCAGCTTGTGGACAGGGTACTATGGCTACACCTTC. The rearrangement uses TRBV5-5 and TRBJ1-2, with TRBD1 identical over 8 bases. The CDR3 totals 14 residues. Germline V gene data show CDR1 as SGHKS and CDR2 as YYEKEE (reference sequence). The trim removed 1 base at V and 3 bases at J, leaving 2 bases unmatched.

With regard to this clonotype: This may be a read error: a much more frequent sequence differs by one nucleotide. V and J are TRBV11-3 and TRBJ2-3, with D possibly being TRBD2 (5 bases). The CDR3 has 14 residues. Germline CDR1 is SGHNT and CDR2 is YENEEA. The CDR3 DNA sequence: TGTGCCAGCAGCTTAACAGCTAGCACAGATACGCGGTATTTT. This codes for CASSLTASTDTRYF.

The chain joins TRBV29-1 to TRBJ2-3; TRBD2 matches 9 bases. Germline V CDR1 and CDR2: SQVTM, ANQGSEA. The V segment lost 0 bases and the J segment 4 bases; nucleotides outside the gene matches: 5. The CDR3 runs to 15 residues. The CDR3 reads CSVEDSGSSPDTQYF. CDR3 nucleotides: TGCAGCGTTGAAGATAGCGGGAGTAGCCCAGATACGCAGTATTTT.

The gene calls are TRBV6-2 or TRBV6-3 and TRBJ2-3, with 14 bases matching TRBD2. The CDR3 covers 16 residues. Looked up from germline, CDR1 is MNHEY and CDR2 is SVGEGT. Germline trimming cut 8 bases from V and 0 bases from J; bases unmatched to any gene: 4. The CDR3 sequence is CASGTSGRRSTDTQYF. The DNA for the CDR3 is TGTGCCAGCGGGACTAGCGGGAGACGAAGCACAGATACGCAGTATTTT.

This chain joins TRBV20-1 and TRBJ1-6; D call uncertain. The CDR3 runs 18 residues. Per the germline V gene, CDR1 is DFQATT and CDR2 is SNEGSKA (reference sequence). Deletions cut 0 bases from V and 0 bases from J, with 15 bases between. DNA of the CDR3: TGCAGTGCTAGAGATCTCAGGCTTTCTAGCTCCTATAATTCACCCCTCCACTTT. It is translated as CSARDLRLSSSYNSPLHF.

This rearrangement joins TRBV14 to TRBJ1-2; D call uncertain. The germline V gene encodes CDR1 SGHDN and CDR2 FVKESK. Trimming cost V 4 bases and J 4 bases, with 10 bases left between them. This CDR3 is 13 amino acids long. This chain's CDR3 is CASSPRGLYGYTF. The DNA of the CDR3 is TGTGCCAGCAGCCCCCGTGGCCTCTATGGCTACACCTTC.

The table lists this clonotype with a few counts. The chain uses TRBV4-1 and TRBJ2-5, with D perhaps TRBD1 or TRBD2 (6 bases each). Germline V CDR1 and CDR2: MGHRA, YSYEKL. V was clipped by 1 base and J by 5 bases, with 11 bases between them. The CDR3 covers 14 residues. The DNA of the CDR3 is TGCGCCAGCAGCCAAGTTCTAGGGGGGGAGACCCAGTACTTC. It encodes CASSQVLGGETQYF.